This T cell receptor beta chain is drawn from a study of response to subunit inactivated influenza vaccine. Study-level points and caveats: Every seasonal influenza vaccination brings in few new T cells, the authors suggested.

About this clonotype: Its antigen is not identified.

TCRdb re-derived calls from the RT-PCR reads in MiXCR, one entry per CDR3 protein. The table includes 500,000 to 650,000 distinct CDR3 sequences, approximately 7.1% detected once. Germline V gene sequence: CDR1 LGHDT, CDR2 YNNKEL (reference sequence). The CDR3 has 11 residues. The V gene lost 6 bases and the J gene lost 6 bases, with 8 bases spanning the gap. Sample: PBMCs from blood, taken less than 30 months after vaccination. The sequence was obtained from a man between 50 and 75 years old who received an inactivated influenza vaccine. The J gene is TRBJ2-5, the V gene TRBV3-1; no firm D call. As DNA, the CDR3 is TGTGCCAGCAGGACCGACCAGACCCAGTACTTC. As protein: CASRTDQTQYF.